This T cell receptor beta chain comes out of a study of cytomegalovirus exposure and HLA in healthy donors. The germline CDR1 and CDR2 sequences are MNHEY and SMNVEV (reference sequence). CDR3 length: 14 amino acids. Trimming removed 4 bases from V and 0 bases from J, with 7 bases in between. As regards this clone: No antigen is known for it.

Broader study findings: When analyzed later, the rates of TCR association showed variation by HLA locus, with DRB1 the most and HLA-C the fewest.

The PCR employed 60 Vbeta primers together with 13 Jbeta primers. The method was immunoSEQ multiplex PCR; TCRdb's version includes in-frame clones alone and lacks a portion of them. This table has about 200,000 clones, 87% appearing once. The V and J genes are TRBV27 and TRBJ1-5, with D uncertain. The sequenced material came from PBMCs. The origin of this receptor is a man aged 25 to 40 in good health and CMV-seronegative. CDR3 nucleotide sequence: TGTGCCAGCAGTTCCTATAATAGCAATCAGCCCCAGCATTTT. This sequence encodes CASSSYNSNQPQHF.